A selection of T cell receptor beta chains follows, all from one sample in a study of blood T cell repertoires in COVID-19. Repertoires were generated with immunoSEQ multiplex PCR, while TCRdb's copy carries only in-frame clones and drops some. Of tens of thousands of clones listed, about 91% are singletons. Sequencing was done on a sample of peripheral blood. The receptors were gathered from a man in his fifties or sixties with acute or convalescent COVID-19. Each CDR3 is given with its conserved first and last residue. The D gene is left open where the match is weak. The size of a clone is reported for some rows only, either as once, few or many, or as a class for expanded clones.

>TRBD1|.|TRBV5-1|TRBJ1-1
CASRPQGPANTEAFF
TGCGCCAGCAGGCCACAGGGGCCCGCGAACACTGAAGCTTTCTTT
>.|.|TRBV9|TRBJ1-2
CASSVVSGQGNGYTF
TGTGCCAGCAGCGTAGTTTCTGGGCAGGGGAATGGCTACACCTTC
>TRBD1|.|TRBV9|TRBJ2-7
CASSDRTGDVYEQYF
TGTGCCAGCAGCGACCGGACAGGGGATGTCTACGAGCAGTACTTC
>TRBD1|.|TRBV4-1|TRBJ1-2
CASSPQGANYGYTF
TGCGCCAGCAGCCCACAGGGGGCTAACTATGGCTACACCTTC
>TRBD2|.|TRBV10-3|TRBJ2-3
CAISEAGGGTDTQYF
TGTGCCATCAGTGAAGCGGGGGGGGGCACAGATACGCAGTATTTT
>TRBD1|.|TRBV29-1|TRBJ2-7
CSVRGLAESSYEQYF
TGCAGCGTCAGGGGGCTAGCCGAAAGCTCCTACGAGCAGTACTTC
>TRBD1|.|TRBV28|TRBJ1-2
CASTSGQGVYGYTF
TGTGCCAGCACTTCCGGACAGGGGGTCTATGGCTACACCTTC
>TRBD1|.|TRBV11-2|TRBJ1-5
CASNAGGDQPQHF
TGTGCCAGCAACGCAGGGGGCGATCAGCCCCAGCATTTT
>.|.|TRBV18|TRBJ1-1
CASSPVFRGLNTEAFF
TGTGCCAGCTCACCGGTATTCAGGGGTCTGAACACTGAAGCTTTCTTT
>TRBD1|.|TRBV10-3|TRBJ2-5
CAISNTGTVQETQYF
TGTGCCATCAGTAATACCGGGACAGTCCAAGAGACCCAGTACTTC
>TRBD1|.|TRBV25-1|TRBJ1-1
CASSEGTGRNTEAFF
TGTGCCAGCAGTGAGGGGACAGGGAGGAACACTGAAGCTTTCTTT
>TRBD1|.|TRBV24-1|TRBJ1-3
CATSDRGQGDTIYF
TGTGCCACCAGTGACCGTGGACAGGGGGACACCATATATTTT
>TRBD1|.|TRBV18|TRBJ2-7
CASSQGQDSYEQYF
TGTGCCAGCTCACAAGGACAGGATTCCTACGAGCAGTACTTC
>.|.|TRBV30|TRBJ2-3
CAWSVGLALSTDTQYF
TGTGCCTGGAGTGTTGGGCTAGCGCTAAGCACAGATACGCAGTATTTT
>.|.|TRBV29-1|TRBJ2-2
CSVVESAGELFF
TGCAGCGTTGTTGAGTCGGCCGGGGAGCTGTTTTTT
>TRBD2|.|TRBV30|TRBJ2-3
CAWDKRGGPDTQYF
TGTGCCTGGGACAAGCGGGGTGGACCAGATACGCAGTATTTT
>.|.|TRBV2|TRBJ1-6
CASSDRAAYNSPLHF
TGTGCCAGCAGTGACAGGGCCGCCTATAATTCACCCCTCCACTTT
>TRBD1|.|TRBV19|TRBJ2-4
CASSITGVRVQVAKNIQYF
TGTGCCAGTAGTATTACAGGGGTCCGGGTCCAAGTGGCCAAAAACATTCAGTACTTC
>TRBD2|.|TRBV6-5|TRBJ2-3
CASSYRIAGSTDTQYF
TGTGCCAGCAGTTACAGGATAGCGGGTAGCACAGATACGCAGTATTTT
>.|.|TRBV5-4|TRBJ2-4
CGTSDAKNIQYF
TGTGGAACGAGTGATGCCAAAAACATTCAGTACTTC
>TRBD1|few|TRBV6-5|TRBJ1-1
CASTQDRGRTEAFF
TGTGCCAGCACCCAGGACAGGGGCAGGACTGAAGCTTTCTTT
>TRBD1|.|TRBV2|TRBJ1-1
CASRNQGVRTEAFF
TGTGCCAGCAGGAATCAGGGGGTTAGGACTGAAGCTTTCTTT
>.|.|TRBV30|TRBJ1-6
CAWRGSSYNSPLHF
TGTGCCTGGAGGGGGAGCTCCTATAATTCACCCCTCCACTTT
>.|.|TRBV27|TRBJ2-1
CASSLTVSYNEQFF
TGTGCCAGCAGTTTAACAGTAAGCTACAATGAGCAGTTCTTC
>.|.|TRBV24-1|TRBJ2-1
CATSATGHGYNEQFF
TGTGCCACCAGTGCGACGGGACACGGTTACAATGAGCAGTTCTTC
>.|.|TRBV24-1|TRBJ1-5
CATSDGRRAGNQPQHF
TGTGCCACCAGTGATGGTCGCAGGGCGGGCAATCAGCCCCAGCATTTT
>.|.|TRBV11-3|TRBJ1-5
CASSLDRRNQPQHF
TGTGCCAGCAGCTTAGATCGTAGAAATCAGCCCCAGCATTTT
>TRBD2|.|TRBV25-1|TRBJ2-2
CASSESGLAGATGELFF
TGTGCCAGCAGTGAATCCGGACTAGCGGGGGCCACCGGGGAGCTGTTTTTT
>.|.|TRBV15|TRBJ2-7
CATSIRGSYEQYF
TGTGCCACCAGCATAAGGGGATCCTACGAGCAGTACTTC
>.|.|TRBV5-1|TRBJ1-1
CASSLKPGNTEAFF
TGCGCCAGCAGCTTGAAACCAGGGAACACTGAAGCTTTCTTT
>.|.|TRBV2|TRBJ1-5
CASKREGGSNQPQHF
TGTGCCAGCAAGAGAGAAGGGGGTAGCAATCAGCCCCAGCATTTT
>.|few|TRBV5-1|TRBJ1-1
CASKKEEAMNTEAFF
TGCGCCAGCAAGAAAGAGGAAGCTATGAACACTGAAGCTTTCTTT
>TRBD1|once|TRBV6-5|TRBJ1-6
CASTEDRGLYSPLHF
TGTGCCAGCACGGAGGACAGGGGGCTATACTCACCCCTCCACTTT
>TRBD1|few|TRBV18|TRBJ2-7
CASSTRQGANEQYF
TGTGCCAGCTCAACCCGACAGGGGGCTAACGAGCAGTACTTC
>TRBD1|.|TRBV5-1|TRBJ1-6
CASSEGTGRNSPLHF
TGCGCCAGCAGCGAAGGGACAGGAAGAAACTCACCCCTCCACTTT
>TRBD1|.|TRBV2|TRBJ1-2
CASVGVPGQGNYGYTF
TGTGCCAGCGTGGGGGTTCCGGGACAGGGTAACTATGGCTACACCTTC
>TRBD2|once|TRBV5-6|TRBJ2-3
CASSPIPGLLTDTQYF
TGTGCCAGCAGCCCCATTCCGGGACTACTTACAGATACGCAGTATTTT
>.|.|TRBV9|TRBJ2-3
CASSVEEGIADTQYF
TGTGCCAGCAGCGTAGAAGAGGGAATTGCAGATACGCAGTATTTT
>TRBD1|.|TRBV18|TRBJ1-1
CASCDRVGIAAEAFF
TGTGCCAGCTGTGACAGGGTGGGGATTGCGGCTGAAGCTTTCTTT
>.|.|TRBV11-2|TRBJ2-2
CASSLVRVGELFF
TGTGCCAGCAGCTTAGTCCGGGTCGGGGAGCTGTTTTTT
>.|few|TRBV6-1|TRBJ1-5
CASSEGTGMIRQPQHF
TGTGCCAGCAGTGAAGGAACAGGTATGATCAGGCAGCCCCAGCATTTT
>TRBD1|.|TRBV6-5|TRBJ1-1
CASSYTGAGAEAFF
TGTGCCAGCAGTTACACAGGGGCCGGCGCTGAAGCTTTCTTT
>TRBD1|.|TRBV6-2/TRBV6-3|TRBJ2-3
CASSSHQDRGRGTDTQYF
TGTGCCAGCAGTTCCCATCAGGACAGGGGGCGCGGCACAGATACGCAGTATTTT